The following is a T cell receptor beta chain sequence with its context. The CDR3 consists of 15 residues. V was trimmed by 3 bases and J by 5 bases, leaving 17 bases between them. Germline lookup yields CDR1 SGHRS and CDR2 YFSETQ. Per the study methods: Counts of nucleated cells, estimated from reference gene primer amplification, were obtained. Clones were read by immunoSEQ multiplex PCR, and TCRdb kept only the in-frame ones, dropping some. V and J calls and clone size come straight from that table; D and trimming were deduced from the DNA. The table has 180,000 or so clones, more than 70% seen once. These data are taken from a study of blood T cell repertoires in COVID-19. Across the study: Samples representing acute and convalescent COVID-19 were sourced from the United States, Italy and Spain. T cells, B-cell-depleted T cells, or PBMCs supplied cDNA or gDNA.

The rearrangement joins TRBV5-1 to TRBJ1-1; D unresolved. This clonotype originated in a man younger than 30 with active or convalescent COVID-19. Sequencing was done on a sample of peripheral blood. Here the CDR3 DNA reads TGCGCCAGCAGCTACCGGACGGGTAGAGGGACTGAAGCTTTCTTT. Translated: CASSYRTGRGTEAFF. Variable domain in full (rest from reference TRBV5-1 and TRBJ1-1): KAGVTQTPRYLIKTRGQQVTLSCSPISGHRSVSWYQQTPGQGLQFLFEYFSETQRNKGNFPGRFSGRQFSNSRSEMNVSTLELGDSALYLCASSYRTGRGTEAFFGQGTRLTVV.